The 23 T cell receptor beta chains listed next were all sequenced from one sample in a study of cytomegalovirus exposure and HLA in healthy donors. PCR used 60 Vbeta primers and 13 Jbeta primers. TCRdb keeps only in-frame clones here, not all; method: immunoSEQ multiplex PCR. Here the sample spans approximately 120,000 clones, about 76% being singletons. The sequenced sample was PBMCs. These receptor sequences come from a woman in her sixties in good health and CMV-seropositive.

This chain links TRBV18 with TRBJ2-2, with D tentatively TRBD1 (6 bases). This CDR3 comprises 14 residues. Germline CDR1 is KGHSH and CDR2 is LQKENI. The V gene lost 6 bases and the J gene lost 7 bases, with 15 bases spanning the gap. The CDR3 protein is CASSSGTNNGELFF. In DNA form, the CDR3 reads TGTGCCAGCTCGTCCGGGACAAATAACGGGGAGCTGTTTTTT.

The chain has TRBV7-3 and TRBJ2-3, with a tentative D call TRBD2 (5 bases). V was shortened by 2 bases and J by 4 bases, with 13 bases between the two germline ends. This CDR3 spans 15 amino acids. Germline V gives CDR1 SGHTA, CDR2 FQGTGA. The CDR3 spells CASSLAAGGADTQYF. CDR3 DNA: TGTGCCAGCAGCTTAGCGGCGGGTGGCGCAGATACGCAGTATTTT.

The gene calls are TRBV2 and TRBJ1-1, with D possibly being TRBD1 (5 bases). Germline V lookup: CDR1 SNHLY, CDR2 FYNNEI. This CDR3 is 14 amino acids long. V was shortened by 2 bases and J by 6 bases, with 13 bases between the two germline ends. CDR3 residues: CASSEIQGGSEAFF. The DNA of the CDR3 is TGTGCCAGCAGTGAAATCCAGGGTGGCTCTGAAGCTTTCTTT.

Regarding this clone: A junction end diverges from the germline sequence, so it may reflect a read error. The chain employs TRBV7-9 and TRBJ2-1; D is unresolved. The V gene's germline CDR1 is SEHNR and CDR2 FQNEAQ (reference sequence). This CDR3 has 17 residues. The CDR3: CASSSAESTRSYNGQFF. The CDR3 nucleotides read TGTGCCAGCAGCTCCGCGGAGAGTACTCGGTCCTACAATGGGCAGTTCTTC.

The table lists this clone with a count of one. This chain joins TRBV10-3 and TRBJ2-1; possible D gene TRBD1, 5 bases. Deletions cut 2 bases from V and 2 bases from J, with 10 bases between. The CDR3 length is 15 residues. The germline V gene has CDR1 ENHRY and CDR2 SYGVKD. CDR3 in DNA: TGTGCCATCAGTGAGAGGGTGGGGCCCTACAATGAGCAGTTCTTC. Amino acid sequence: CAISERVGPYNEQFF.

The rearrangement joins TRBV2 to TRBJ2-7, with a possible D match to TRBD1 (6 bases). The CDR3 spans 12 residues. V dropped 9 bases and J dropped 5 bases, with 14 bases sitting between them. Germline-derived CDR1 and CDR2 are SNHLY and FYNNEI. CDR3 sequence (DNA): TGTGCCAGTTTAGGGGGTGTCGACGAGCAGTACTTC. Translation gives CASLGGVDEQYF.

This chain uses TRBV5-8 with TRBJ2-5; D is perhaps TRBD1 (6 bases). Per the germline V gene, CDR1 is SGHTS and CDR2 is YDEGEE. The CDR3 is 14 amino acids. V was clipped by 4 bases and J by 2 bases, with 12 bases between them. This chain's CDR3 is CASSAGQPQETQYF. The CDR3 DNA follows: TGTGCCAGCAGCGCCGGACAGCCTCAAGAGACCCAGTACTTC.

This chain links TRBV6-5 with TRBJ1-1, with TRBD1 identical over 9 bases. CDR3 length: 15 residues. Germline values: CDR1 MNHEY, CDR2 SVGAGI. J gave up 1 base and V 0 bases, and 0 bases lay outside the gene matches. The CDR3 is CASSYSGQGNTEAFF. The CDR3 coding sequence is TGTGCCAGCAGTTACTCGGGACAGGGGAACACTGAAGCTTTCTTT.

This chain joins TRBV7-8 and TRBJ2-1, with 9 bases lining up with TRBD2. CDR1 SGHVS and CDR2 FQNEAQ come from the germline V gene. The CDR3 sequence is 15 residues long. V was pared by 5 bases and J by 5 bases, with 7 bases of the junction left unmatched. Here the CDR3 reads CASSPPPSGDNEQFF. CDR3 coding DNA: TGTGCCAGCAGCCCGCCGCCTAGCGGGGACAATGAGCAGTTCTTC. The full variable domain, rest sourced from reference TRBV7-8 and TRBJ2-1, is GAGVSQSPRYKVAKRGQDVALRCDPISGHVSLFWYQQALGQGPEFLTYFQNEAQLDKSGLPSDRFFAERPEGSVSTLKIQRTQQEDSAVYLCASSPPPSGDNEQFFGPGTRLTVL.

As DNA, the CDR3 is TGTGCCAGCAGTTTTTGGGGACAGTCCTACGAGCAGTACTTC. Translated: CASSFWGQSYEQYF. The V and J genes are TRBV27 and TRBJ2-7; 7 bases are a match to TRBD1. The CDR3 length is 14 residues. In germline, CDR1 is MNHEY, CDR2 SMNVEV (reference sequence). V dropped 3 bases and J dropped 1; count of bases not matched to a gene: 3.

J is TRBJ1-2 and V is TRBV5-5, with a weak D call TRBD1 (5 bases). The length of the CDR3 is 13 residues. Trimming took 0 bases from V and 7 from J, leaving 10 bases between them. Germline CDR1 and CDR2: SGHKS and YYEKEE (reference sequence). The DNA for the CDR3 is TGTGCCAGCAGCTTGGGTCAGGGTTCTGGCTACACCTTC. Translation gives CASSLGQGSGYTF. The full variable domain, its missing parts supplied by reference TRBV5-5 and TRBJ1-2, is DAGVTQSPTHLIKTRGQQVTLRCSPISGHKSVSWYQQVLGQGPQFIFQYYEKEERGRGNFPDRFSARQFPNYSSELNVNALLLGDSALYLCASSLGQGSGYTFGSGTRLTVV.

In this sample, this clone turned up once. The chain recombines TRBV9 with TRBJ1-1; no firm D call. The V gene's germline CDR1 is SGDLS and CDR2 YYNGEE. CDR3 size: 14 residues. The V and J ends lost 0 bases and 5 bases respectively, with 11 bases between them. The CDR3 sequence: CASSVGGGLTEAFF. The CDR3 DNA reads as TGTGCCAGCAGCGTAGGTGGAGGGTTAACTGAAGCTTTCTTT.

The chain carries TRBV2 and TRBJ1-2; TRBD1 agrees at 8 bases. The CDR3 runs 16 residues. Trimming at V came to 3 bases and at J to 4 bases, leaving 10 bases not matched to a gene. Germline lookup yields CDR1 SNHLY and CDR2 FYNNEI. This chain's CDR3 is CASSDVRTGNSYGYTF. CDR3 nucleotide sequence: TGTGCCAGCAGTGATGTCAGGACAGGGAATTCCTATGGCTACACCTTC.

There are a few counts of this clone. The CDR3 nucleotides read TGTGCCAGCAGGGCGGGACAGTCCTACGAGCAGTACTTC. Protein product: CASRAGQSYEQYF. The chain employs TRBV6-5 and TRBJ2-7; D might be TRBD1 (7 bases). Trimming stripped 6 bases from V and 1 base from J, with 10 bases between. Germline lookup yields CDR1 MNHEY and CDR2 SVGAGI. CDR3 size: 13 residues.

This clone was counted once. The chain links TRBV5-1 to TRBJ1-1, with 7 bases fitting TRBD1. Trimming at V came to 4 bases and at J to 1 base, leaving 10 bases not matched to a gene. CDR3 length: 16 amino acids. Germline V gives CDR1 SGHRS, CDR2 YFSETQ. The CDR3 DNA follows: TGCGCCAGCAGCCAACGCCCCCGACAGGGGAACACTGAAGCTTTCTTT. Its protein product is CASSQRPRQGNTEAFF.

The chain recombines TRBV2 with TRBJ1-4; TRBD1 matches 9 bases. From germline, CDR1 is SNHLY and CDR2 FYNNEI. The CDR3 contains 15 residues. V gave up 4 bases and J gave up 8 bases; unmatched junction bases: 8. This CDR3 reads CASSGVTGGEEKLFF. DNA of the CDR3: TGTGCCAGCAGTGGGGTGACAGGGGGAGAAGAAAAACTGTTTTTT.

The genes are TRBV15 and TRBJ2-7; D may be TRBD1 (5 bases). The J call is in doubt because the DNA end fits TRBJ2-5 better. CDR3 length equals 15 residues. Germline assignment: CDR1 LNHNV and CDR2 YYDKDF (reference sequence). The CDR3 DNA is TGTGCCACCAGCAGACGTAGACAGTCGCAAGAGACCCAGTACTTC. This translates into CATSRRRQSQETQYF.

This chain links TRBV13 with TRBJ1-1, with TRBD1 matching 7 bases. After removal of 4 bases from V and 5 bases from J, the junction contained 16 bases not matched to a gene. Germline V lookup: CDR1 PRHDT, CDR2 FYEKMQ (reference sequence). CDR3 length equals 17 residues. As DNA, the CDR3 is TGTGCCAGCAGCTATAAACTTTACAGGGGAGGAGGGACTGAAGCTTTCTTT. Encoded protein: CASSYKLYRGGGTEAFF. The whole variable domain, remainder taken from reference TRBV13 and TRBJ1-1, is AAGVIQSPRHLIKEKRETATLKCYPIPRHDTVYWYQQGPGQDPQFLISFYEKMQSDKGSIPDRFSAQQFSDYHSELNMSSLELGDSALYFCASSYKLYRGGGTEAFFGQGTRLTVV.

As for this clone: Its ends do not fully match the called genes, so a read error is possible. The gene calls are TRBV28 and TRBJ2-2; maybe TRBD1 (6 bases). This CDR3 has 16 amino acids. CDR1 and CDR2 from the germline V gene are MDHEN and SYDVKM. The CDR3 bases are TGTGCCAGCACCCCAACGGGGCAGGGGAACCCCGGGGAGCTGTTTTTT. It specifies CASTPTGQGNPGELFF.

V is TRBV6-5 and J is TRBJ1-1; D remains unclear. Trimming pared 5 bases from V and 11 bases from J, leaving 15 bases between. This CDR3 spans 12 amino acids. The V gene's germline CDR1 is MNHEY and CDR2 SVGAGI. CDR3 protein: CASSARAVDAFF. In nucleotides, the CDR3 is TGTGCCAGCAGTGCGCGTGCGGTGGATGCTTTCTTT.

The chain has TRBV6-5 and TRBJ1-1; D unclear. Germline V gene data show CDR1 as MNHEY and CDR2 as SVGAGI. The germline V and J ends were trimmed by 10 bases and 5 bases, with 17 bases remaining between them. The CDR3 has 13 residues. The CDR3 loop is CATVDTWSTEAFF. CDR3 DNA: TGTGCCACCGTTGACACGTGGTCTACTGAAGCTTTCTTT.

The table lists this clone with a count of one. DNA for the CDR3: TGTGCCAGCAGCTTGGGGGGGCCCAATAGCAATCAGCCCCAGCATTTT. Translating gives CASSLGGPNSNQPQHF. The chain is built from TRBV5-6 and TRBJ1-5, with D possibly being TRBD1 (6 bases). The CDR3 has 16 amino acids. Trimming removed 0 bases at V and 0 bases at J, with 10 bases between. Germline CDR1 is SGHDT and CDR2 is YYEEEE.

The chain employs TRBV5-4 and TRBJ1-1, with 8 bases aligning to TRBD1. This CDR3 region has 16 residues. V dropped 2 bases and J dropped 1; count of bases not matched to a gene: 7. Per the germline V gene, CDR1 is SGHNT and CDR2 is YYREEE (reference sequence). CDR3 bases: TGTGCCAGCAGCTTCCGGGACAGGTTTGGGAACACTGAAGCTTTCTTT. It translates to CASSFRDRFGNTEAFF. The full variable domain, rest sourced from reference TRBV5-4 and TRBJ1-1, is ETGVTQSPTHLIKTRGQQVTLRCSSQSGHNTVSWYQQALGQGPQFIFQYYREEENGRGNFPPRFSGLQFPNYSSELNVNALELDDSALYLCASSFRDRFGNTEAFFGQGTRLTVV.